This T cell receptor (beta chain) was sequenced during a study of T cells after yellow fever vaccination. Germline V gene data show CDR1 as KGHSH and CDR2 as LQKENI. CDR3 length equals 15 residues. V shed 6 bases and J 3 bases; nucleotides not matched to a gene: 6. In its sample, this clonotype was seen a few times. The antigen is not known. In making TCR cDNA, 5'RACE template switching added a universal primer site and UMIs to it. TCRdb fed the 5' RACE reads into MiXCR, producing one record per CDR3 protein. The sample lists about 320,000 distinct CDR3 sequences; 3.5% to 4.5% were seen once. The study's findings and limits: Secondary responses were weaker yet peaked faster, day 5 versus 15. High-abundance clonotypes from the bulk population could contaminate FACS-sorted repertoires. Subsequent to the booster, the majority of primary-vaccination clones reappeared (less than 97% CD4, approximately 90% CD8).

Sequences were derived from PBMCs, sampled 15 days after the yellow fever booster vaccination. The chain has TRBV18 and TRBJ1-2; 11 nucleotides align to TRBD1. The TCR comes from a man between 18 and 35 years old who received the YFV17D yellow fever vaccine. CDR3 loop: CASSQGQGAYYGYTF. The CDR3 DNA reads as TGTGCCAGCTCCCAAGGACAGGGGGCGTACTATGGCTACACCTTC.